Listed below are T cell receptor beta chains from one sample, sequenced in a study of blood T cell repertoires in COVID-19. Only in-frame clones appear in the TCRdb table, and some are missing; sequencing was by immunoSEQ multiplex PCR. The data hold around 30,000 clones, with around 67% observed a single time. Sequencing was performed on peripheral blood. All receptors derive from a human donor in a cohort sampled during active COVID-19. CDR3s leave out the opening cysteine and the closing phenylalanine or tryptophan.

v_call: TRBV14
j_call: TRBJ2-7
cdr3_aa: ASSQESPYEQY

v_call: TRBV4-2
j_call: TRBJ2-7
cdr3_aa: ASSLSVSGISYEQY

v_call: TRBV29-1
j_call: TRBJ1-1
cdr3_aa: SVVGGNTEAF

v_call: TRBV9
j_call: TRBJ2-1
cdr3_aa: ASSGLAEYNEQF

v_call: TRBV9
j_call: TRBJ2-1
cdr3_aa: ASSELGTWNEQF

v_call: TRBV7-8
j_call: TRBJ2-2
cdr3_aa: ASSLGATGELF

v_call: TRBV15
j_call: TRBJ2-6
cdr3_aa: ATSREGTGAGANVLT

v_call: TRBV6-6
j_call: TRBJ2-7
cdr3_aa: ASNPRQGVYEQY

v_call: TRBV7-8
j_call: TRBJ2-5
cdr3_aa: ASSLAGLAGGETQY

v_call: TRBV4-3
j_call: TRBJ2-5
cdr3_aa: ASSQTPGQGGETQY

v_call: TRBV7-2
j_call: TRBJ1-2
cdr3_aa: ASSLEGVTSYT

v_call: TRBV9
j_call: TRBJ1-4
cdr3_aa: ASSVEGATNEKLF

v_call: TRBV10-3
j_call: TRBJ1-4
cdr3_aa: AISAGTGGEKLF

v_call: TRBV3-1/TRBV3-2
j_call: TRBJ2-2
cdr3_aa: ASSQDKLTGELF

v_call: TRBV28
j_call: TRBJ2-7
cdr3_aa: ASLAEKTYEQY

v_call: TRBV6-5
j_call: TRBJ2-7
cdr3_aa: ASSPGNYEQY

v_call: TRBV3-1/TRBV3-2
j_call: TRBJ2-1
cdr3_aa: ASSQAQGGEQF

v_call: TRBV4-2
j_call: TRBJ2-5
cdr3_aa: ASSQDHGGRAVLETQY

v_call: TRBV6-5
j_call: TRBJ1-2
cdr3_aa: ATQRGGNYGYT

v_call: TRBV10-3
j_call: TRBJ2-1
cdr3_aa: AITPDSGTNEQF

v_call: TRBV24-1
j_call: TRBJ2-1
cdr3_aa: ATSDRTSGSVHNEQF

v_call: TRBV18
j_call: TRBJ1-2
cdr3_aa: ASSPLEDGYT

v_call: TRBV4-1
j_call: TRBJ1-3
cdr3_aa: ASSQVGGGGGNTIY

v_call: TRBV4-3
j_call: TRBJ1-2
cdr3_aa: ASSQDLEAFFYGYT

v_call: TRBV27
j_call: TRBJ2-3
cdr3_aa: ASSLSSGAGADTQY

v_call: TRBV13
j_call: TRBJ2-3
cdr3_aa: ASSRWEQRTDTQY

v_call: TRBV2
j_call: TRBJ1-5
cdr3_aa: ASTGDQPQH

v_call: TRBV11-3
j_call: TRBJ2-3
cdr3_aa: ASSGWDTQNPDTQY

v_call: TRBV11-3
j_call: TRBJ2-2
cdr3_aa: ASSRTGANTGELF

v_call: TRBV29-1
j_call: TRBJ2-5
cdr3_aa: SVGGQTQY

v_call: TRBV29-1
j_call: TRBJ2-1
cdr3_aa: SVYSGGAYGEQF

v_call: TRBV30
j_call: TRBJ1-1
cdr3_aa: AWGRNTEAF

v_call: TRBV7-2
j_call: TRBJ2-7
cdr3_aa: ASSLEGTRGTYEQY

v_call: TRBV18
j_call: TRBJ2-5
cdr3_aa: ASSPPGTIKETQY

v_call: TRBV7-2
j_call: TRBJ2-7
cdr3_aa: ASSLAPGQGN

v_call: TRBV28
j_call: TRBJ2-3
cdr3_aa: ASRMIIAGGMGDTQY

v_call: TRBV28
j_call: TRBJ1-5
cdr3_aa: ASSPPTGERDQPQH

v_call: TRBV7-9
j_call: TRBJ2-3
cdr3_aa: ASSSSGRVSDTQY

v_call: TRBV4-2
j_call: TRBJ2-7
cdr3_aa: ASSQGGYEQY

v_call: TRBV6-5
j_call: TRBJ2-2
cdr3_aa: ASSLGHRSTGELF

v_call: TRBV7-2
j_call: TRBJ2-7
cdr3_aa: ASSLDLYEQY

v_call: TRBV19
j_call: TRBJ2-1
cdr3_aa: ASSSGLAGGYYNEQF

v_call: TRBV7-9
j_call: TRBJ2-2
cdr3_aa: ASSSDYTHTGELF

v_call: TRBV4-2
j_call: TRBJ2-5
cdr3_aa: ASSQDLRGRETQY

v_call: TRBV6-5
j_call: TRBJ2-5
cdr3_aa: ASQEWTSGESTQY

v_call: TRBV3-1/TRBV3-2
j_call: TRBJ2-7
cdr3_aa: ASSPTSFGYEQY

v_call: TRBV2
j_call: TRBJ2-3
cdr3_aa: ASSGLSGRATDTQY

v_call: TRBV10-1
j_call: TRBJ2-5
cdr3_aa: ASSESGTGSQTQY

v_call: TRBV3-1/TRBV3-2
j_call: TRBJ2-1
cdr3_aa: ASSQEGLYNEQF

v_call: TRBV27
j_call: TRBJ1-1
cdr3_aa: ASSSRTGWNTEAF

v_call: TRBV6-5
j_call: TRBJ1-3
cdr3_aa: ASSQTGTGNTIY

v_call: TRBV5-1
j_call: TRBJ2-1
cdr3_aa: ASSLELAGANSNEQF

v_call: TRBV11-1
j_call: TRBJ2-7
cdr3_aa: ASSLGQNYEQY

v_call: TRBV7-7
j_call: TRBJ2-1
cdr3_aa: ASSLELAGAYEQF

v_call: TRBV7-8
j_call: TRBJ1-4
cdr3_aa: ASSLDNQQGANEKLF

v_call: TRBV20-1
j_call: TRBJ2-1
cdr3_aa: SASSGRAYNEQF

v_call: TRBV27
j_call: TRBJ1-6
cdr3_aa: ASSLSGGGSPLH

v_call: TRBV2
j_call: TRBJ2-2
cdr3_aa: ASSVEKANTGELF